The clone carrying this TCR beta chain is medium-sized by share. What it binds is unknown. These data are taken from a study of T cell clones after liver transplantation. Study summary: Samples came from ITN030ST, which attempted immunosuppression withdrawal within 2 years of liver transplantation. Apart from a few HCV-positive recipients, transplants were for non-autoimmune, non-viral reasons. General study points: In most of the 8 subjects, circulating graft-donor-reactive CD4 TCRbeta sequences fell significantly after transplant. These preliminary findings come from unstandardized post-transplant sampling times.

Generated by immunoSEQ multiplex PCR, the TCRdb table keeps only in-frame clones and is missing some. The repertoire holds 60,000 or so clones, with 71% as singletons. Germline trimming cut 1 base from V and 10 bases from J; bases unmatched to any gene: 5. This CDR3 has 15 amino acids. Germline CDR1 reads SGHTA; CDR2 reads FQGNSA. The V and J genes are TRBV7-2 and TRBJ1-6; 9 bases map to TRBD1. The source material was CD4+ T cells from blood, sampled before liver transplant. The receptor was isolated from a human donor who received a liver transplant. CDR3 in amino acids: CASSLGPDRGSPLHF. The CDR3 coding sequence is TGTGCCAGCAGCTTAGGTCCGGACAGGGGCTCACCCCTCCACTTT.